This T cell receptor (beta chain) is drawn from a study of control samples from healthy donors and cancer patients. The CDR3 runs 16 residues. V was clipped by 1 base and J by 6 bases; unmatched bases: 4. The germline V gene encodes CDR1 LGHDT and CDR2 YNNKEL (reference sequence). Some clones are missing from TCRdb's copy, which holds only in-frame ones; the method was immunoSEQ multiplex PCR. The sample includes roughly 100,000 clones, 92% of them seen just once. The source material was blood. The clonotype was recovered from a woman aged 18-29 years in good health. The chain combines TRBV3-1 (or the pseudogene TRBV3-2) with TRBJ2-2, with 11 bases fitting TRBD2. Here the CDR3 reads CASSQAVAGGPGELFF. The CDR3 DNA reads TGTGCCAGCAGCCAAGCGGTAGCGGGGGGGCCCGGGGAGCTGTTTTTT.